Listed below are T cell receptor beta chains from one sample, sequenced in a study of shared clonotypes between healthy human individuals. Data came from immunoSEQ multiplex PCR; TCRdb stores just in-frame clones and leaves some out. The top ten hold 0.3% to 0.35% of the sample, which has 600,000 or so clones, 98% seen once. The sequencing sample was made of naive CD8+ T cells sorted from blood. The receptors derive from a young man in good health. Each CDR3 is given with its conserved first and last residue. Each record gives: D gene, clone size, J gene, V gene, CDR3 DNA, CDR3 protein. D genes are given only for firm matches. Clone size is stated in some rows and not others, as once, few, many or a class when expanded.

D: .; size: .; J: TRBJ2-3; V: TRBV6-5; DNA: TGTGCCAGCAGTTACGGTGGACCGAGCACAGATACGCAGTATTTT; CDR3: CASSYGGPSTDTQYF
D: TRBD1; size: few; J: TRBJ2-5; V: TRBV2; DNA: TGTGCCAGCAGTGAAACCCGGGACAGGGACGAAGAGACCCAGTACTTC; CDR3: CASSETRDRDEETQYF
D: .; size: .; J: TRBJ1-5; V: TRBV5-1; DNA: TGCGCCAGCAGCCCCGGGATTTCAGGAGCCAATCAGCCCCAGCATTTT; CDR3: CASSPGISGANQPQHF
D: TRBD2; size: .; J: TRBJ2-1; V: TRBV5-4; DNA: TGTGCCAGCAGCGACGGACTAGCGGACTACAATGAGCAGTTCTTC; CDR3: CASSDGLADYNEQFF
D: .; size: .; J: TRBJ2-7; V: TRBV9; DNA: TGTGCCAGCAGCGGGGATTGGACAGACGAGCAGTACTTC; CDR3: CASSGDWTDEQYF
D: TRBD1; size: .; J: TRBJ2-7; V: TRBV6-1; DNA: TGTGCCAGCAAGGGGACAGGACTCTACGAGCAGTACTTC; CDR3: CASKGTGLYEQYF
D: .; size: .; J: TRBJ2-7; V: TRBV6-5; DNA: TGTGCCAGCAGTTACGTGGACTCCTACGAGCAGTACTTC; CDR3: CASSYVDSYEQYF
D: .; size: .; J: TRBJ1-1; V: TRBV11-2; DNA: TGTGCCAGCACCCTACGCGAGTCAAATGAAGCTTTCTTT; CDR3: CASTLRESNEAFF
D: .; size: .; J: TRBJ2-3; V: TRBV11-2; DNA: TGTGCCAGCAGCTTAGGGCCCCTGGATACGCAGTATTTT; CDR3: CASSLGPLDTQYF
D: TRBD2; size: once; J: TRBJ2-1; V: TRBV14; DNA: TGTGCCAGCAGCCAACTAGCGGGAGGTTGGAATGAGCAGTTCTTC; CDR3: CASSQLAGGWNEQFF
D: TRBD2; size: .; J: TRBJ2-2; V: TRBV5-4; DNA: TGTGCCAGCAGCCCTATAGCGGGCACGAACACCGGGGAGCTGTTTTTT; CDR3: CASSPIAGTNTGELFF
D: TRBD1; size: .; J: TRBJ2-2; V: TRBV27; DNA: TGTGCCAGCAGTTTTGGGACAGGGGCCACCGGGGAGCTGTTTTTT; CDR3: CASSFGTGATGELFF
D: .; size: .; J: TRBJ2-1; V: TRBV29-1; DNA: TGCAGCGTTGAGGCGGGTTCGTACAATGAGCAGTTCTTC; CDR3: CSVEAGSYNEQFF
D: .; size: .; J: TRBJ2-7; V: TRBV30; DNA: TGTGCCGGAGCAGACAACTCCTACGAGCAGTACTTC; CDR3: CAGADNSYEQYF
D: TRBD2; size: .; J: TRBJ2-2; V: TRBV7-2; DNA: TGTGCCAGCAGCTTAGTAACAGCGGGAGGAGGGAGCACCGGGGAGCTGTTTTTT; CDR3: CASSLVTAGGGSTGELFF
D: .; size: .; J: TRBJ2-2; V: TRBV6-5; DNA: TGTGCCAGCAGTTACTCGATGGGATGGAACACCGGGGAGCTGTTTTTT; CDR3: CASSYSMGWNTGELFF
D: .; size: once; J: TRBJ1-4; V: TRBV27; DNA: TGTGCCAGCAGTTCCACGATAGGTAGTAATGAAAAACTGTTTTTT; CDR3: CASSSTIGSNEKLFF
D: TRBD2; size: .; J: TRBJ2-7; V: TRBV6-1; DNA: TGTGCCAGCAGTGCGGCTAGCGGAGCCTACGAGCAGTACTTC; CDR3: CASSAASGAYEQYF
D: TRBD2; size: .; J: TRBJ2-7; V: TRBV6-5; DNA: TGTGCCAGCAGTGTACTAGCGGGAGAGAACGAGCAGTACTTC; CDR3: CASSVLAGENEQYF
D: .; size: .; J: TRBJ2-7; V: TRBV28; DNA: TGTGCCAGCAGTTTGGGAGCGGACCCCTACGAGCAGTACTTC; CDR3: CASSLGADPYEQYF
D: .; size: .; J: TRBJ2-1; V: TRBV27; DNA: TGTGCCAGCAGTTTATTGTCCAGAAGGGGTGGGATGCCATCCTACAATGAGCAGTTCTTC; CDR3: CASSLLSRRGGMPSYNEQFF
D: .; size: .; J: TRBJ2-7; V: TRBV7-6; DNA: TGTGCCAGCAGCTTAGGTCCGGACACCGCCTACGAGCAGTACTTC; CDR3: CASSLGPDTAYEQYF
D: .; size: .; J: TRBJ2-1; V: TRBV7-9; DNA: TGTGCCAGCAGCTTCCGGGACCGTCACGATGAGCAGTTCTTC; CDR3: CASSFRDRHDEQFF
D: .; size: .; J: TRBJ2-5; V: TRBV7-9; DNA: TGTGCCAGCAGCTTCCCCAATCAAGAGACCCAGTACTTC; CDR3: CASSFPNQETQYF
D: .; size: few; J: TRBJ1-1; V: TRBV18; DNA: TGTGCCAGCTCAGCCGGGCTAGAGGGAACTGAAGCTTTCTTT; CDR3: CASSAGLEGTEAFF
D: .; size: .; J: TRBJ1-1; V: TRBV7-6; DNA: TGTGCCAGCAGCTTGACGACAGGAACGATCCCTGAAGCTTTCTTT; CDR3: CASSLTTGTIPEAFF
D: .; size: .; J: TRBJ1-5; V: TRBV7-9; DNA: TGTGCCAGCAGCTTTGAGAGCAATCAGCCCCAGCATTTT; CDR3: CASSFESNQPQHF
D: TRBD1; size: .; J: TRBJ2-3; V: TRBV27; DNA: TGTGCCAGCAGTTTCCTGGGGACAGGGAGCGAAACAGATACGCAGTATTTT; CDR3: CASSFLGTGSETDTQYF
D: .; size: .; J: TRBJ1-2; V: TRBV4-1; DNA: TGCGCCAGCAGCCAATATCCAGGCGACTATGGCTACACCTTC; CDR3: CASSQYPGDYGYTF
D: TRBD1; size: .; J: TRBJ2-1; V: TRBV18; DNA: TGTGCCAGCTCACCACAGGGGGCCCCTTACAATGAGCAGTTCTTC; CDR3: CASSPQGAPYNEQFF
D: .; size: .; J: TRBJ1-1; V: TRBV30; DNA: TGTGCCTGGAGGGTGCTGGGGAACACTGAAGCTTTCTTT; CDR3: CAWRVLGNTEAFF
D: .; size: .; J: TRBJ1-5; V: TRBV19; DNA: TGTGCCAGTAGTATAATGTCAGGGGATCAGCCCCAGCATTTT; CDR3: CASSIMSGDQPQHF
D: .; size: .; J: TRBJ1-2; V: TRBV27; DNA: TGTGCCAGCAGTTTACAGCAGGGGCCCTATGGCTACACCTTC; CDR3: CASSLQQGPYGYTF
D: TRBD2; size: .; J: TRBJ2-5; V: TRBV6-5; DNA: TGTGCCAGCAGTTACTCAATAGCGGGACAAGAGACCCAGTACTTC; CDR3: CASSYSIAGQETQYF